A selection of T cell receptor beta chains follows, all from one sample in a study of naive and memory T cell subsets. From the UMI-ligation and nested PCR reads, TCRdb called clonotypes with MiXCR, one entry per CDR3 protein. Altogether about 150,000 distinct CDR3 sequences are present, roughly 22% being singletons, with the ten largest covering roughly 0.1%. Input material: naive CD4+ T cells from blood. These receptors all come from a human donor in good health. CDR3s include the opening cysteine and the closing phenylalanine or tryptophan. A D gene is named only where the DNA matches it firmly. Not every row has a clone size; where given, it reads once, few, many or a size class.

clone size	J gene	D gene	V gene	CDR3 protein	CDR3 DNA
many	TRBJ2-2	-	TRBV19	CASRQGPNTGELFF	TGTGCCAGTAGACAGGGCCCGAACACCGGGGAGCTGTTTTTT
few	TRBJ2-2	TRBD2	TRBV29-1	CSVYELAGVGELFF	TGCAGCGTTTACGAACTAGCGGGAGTCGGGGAGCTGTTTTTT
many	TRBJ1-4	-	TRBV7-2	CASSPFEVAREKLFF	TGTGCCAGCAGCCCATTTGAGGTAGCGCGTGAAAAACTGTTTTTT
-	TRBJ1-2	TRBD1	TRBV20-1	CSARQGQGVYGYTF	TGCAGTGCTAGACAGGGACAGGGGGTCTACGGCTACACCTTC
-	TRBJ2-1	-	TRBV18	CASYAALTGYNEQFF	TGTGCCAGCTACGCCGCCCTGACAGGTTACAATGAGCAGTTCTTC
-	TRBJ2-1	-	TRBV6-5	CASSLSRGAEEQFF	TGTGCCAGCAGCCTCTCAAGGGGGGCCGAGGAGCAGTTCTTC
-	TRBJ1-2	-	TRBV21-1	CASSKGAIGYTF	TGTGCCAGCAGCAAAGGGGCTATTGGCTACACCTTC
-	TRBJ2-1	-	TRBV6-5	CASRNRDDHNEQFF	TGTGCCAGCAGAAACCGGGACGACCACAATGAGCAGTTCTTC
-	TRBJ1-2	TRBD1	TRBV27	CASRLTQTGGYYGYTF	TGTGCCAGCAGGTTAACCCAAACAGGGGGCTATTATGGCTACACCTTC
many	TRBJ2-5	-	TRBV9	CASSPRGYQETQYF	TGTGCCAGCAGCCCAAGGGGGTACCAAGAGACCCAGTACTTC
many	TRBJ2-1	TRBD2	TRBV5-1	CASSGGLAGVNEQFF	TGCGCCAGCAGCGGTGGACTAGCGGGAGTCAATGAGCAGTTCTTC
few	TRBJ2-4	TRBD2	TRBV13	CASSHLRGRRGESNIQYF	TGTGCCAGCAGCCATCTGCGCGGGAGAAGAGGGGAGAGTAACATTCAGTACTTC
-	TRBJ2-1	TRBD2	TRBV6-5	CASSYRGLAEQFF	TGTGCCAGCAGTTACAGGGGACTAGCCGAGCAGTTCTTC
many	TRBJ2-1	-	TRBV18	CASSPPNINEQFF	TGTGCCAGCTCACCACCGAATATCAATGAGCAGTTCTTC
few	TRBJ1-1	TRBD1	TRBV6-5	CASSSPGTGSGNTEAFF	TGTGCCAGCAGTTCCCCCGGGACAGGGAGTGGGAACACTGAAGCTTTCTTT
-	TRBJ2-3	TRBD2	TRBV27	CASRLAASTDTQYF	TGTGCCAGCAGACTAGCGGCTAGCACAGATACGCAGTATTTT
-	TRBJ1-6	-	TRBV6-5	CASRSSGTLNSPLHF	TGTGCCAGCAGATCGTCCGGGACGCTTAATTCACCCCTCCACTTT
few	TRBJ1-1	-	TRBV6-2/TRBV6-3	CASSYRLRTVNTEAFF	TGTGCCAGCAGTTACCGTTTGAGGACAGTGAACACTGAGGCTTTCTTT
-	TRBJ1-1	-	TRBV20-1	CSARGMSTEAFF	TGCAGTGCTAGAGGAATGAGTACTGAAGCTTTCTTT
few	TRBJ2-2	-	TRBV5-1	CASSFVGSHTGELFF	TGCGCCAGCAGCTTCGTTGGTTCCCACACCGGGGAGCTGTTTTTT
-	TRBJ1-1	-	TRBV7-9	CASSFAQGEAFF	TGTGCCAGCAGCTTTGCGCAGGGGGAAGCTTTCTTT
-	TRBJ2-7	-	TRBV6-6	CASSYPGTRSYEQYF	TGTGCCAGCAGTTACCCAGGGACGCGCTCCTACGAGCAGTACTTC